The TCR beta chain described here comes from a study of regulatory T cells in long-lasting Graves disease. At least ten counts were recorded for this clonotype. HTBI primers from iRepertoire and Arm-PCR of CDR3 regions yielded the TCR beta libraries. TCRdb recomputed calls from the multiplex PCR reads with MiXCR, one row per CDR3 protein. The sample shows around 480,000 distinct CDR3 sequences, about 16% of them seen only once. The sample's time point: newly diagnosed GD, antithyroid drugs for less than 3 months. Preparation of the TCR library used RNA extracted from PBMCs. CDR3 size: 13 residues. The trim removed 6 bases at V and 5 bases at J, leaving 5 bases unmatched. These data are also associated with another study on T cells in Graves' hyperthyroidism and ophthalmopathy.

The chain is built from TRBV12-3 or TRBV12-4 and TRBJ2-5, with 8 bases lining up with TRBD2. Material: peripheral blood mononuclear cells (PBMCs), obtained at new diagnosis, from a patient treated with antithyroid drugs. The sequence was obtained from a woman aged 35-65 years with Graves disease. The DNA for the CDR3 is TGTGCCAGCAGCGGGGGGGCCTGGGAGACCCAGTACTTC. It codes for CASSGGAWETQYF.